This TCR beta chain was captured in a study of T-cell memory formation after mild COVID-19. Study at large: In these data, TCR clusters were largely donor specific. General study points: Later expanders leaned toward CD4+, whereas clones contracting from day 15 to 85 were balanced CD4/CD8. Pre-infection memory harbored some responding clones, suggesting cross-reactive memory joined. Mostly located in CM and EM were contracting CD4+ clones, with contracting CD8+ clones located in EMRA.

This CDR3 has 15 amino acids. Between the trimmed V and J ends, which lost 6 bases and 5 bases, there was a span of 16 bases. To note about this clonotype: No antigen is known for it.

MiXCR, run by TCRdb on the 5' RACE reads, gives a single entry per CDR3 protein. Here the sample spans fewer than 150,000 distinct CDR3 sequences, 14% to 15% being singletons. Sequenced input: PBMCs or a T cell subset sorted from them (not recorded which). The source is an adult woman who had mild COVID-19 (a few samples of this study predate the infection). Cell type and time point are not known. The chain is built from TRBV12-3 or TRBV12-4 and TRBJ1-4, with no clear D. CDR3 residues: CASSPRGARNEKLFF. CDR3 DNA sequence: TGTGCCAGCAGCCCCCGGGGAGCGCGGAATGAAAAACTGTTTTTT.